These 12 T cell receptor beta chains were sequenced from one sample in a study of T-cell memory formation after mild COVID-19. TCRdb recomputed calls from the 5' RACE reads with MiXCR, one row per CDR3 protein. The sample records a few hundred thousand distinct CDR3 sequences, 20% to 25% being singletons. Input material: PBMCs or a T cell subset sorted from them (not recorded which). These receptor sequences come from a young man who had mild COVID-19 (a few samples of this study predate the infection). Cell type and time point are not known.

The V and J genes are TRBV6-2 or TRBV6-3 and TRBJ2-1, with a weak D call TRBD1 (6 bases). Germline assignment: CDR1 MNHEY and CDR2 SVGEGT. There are 15 residues in the CDR3. The V and J ends lost 2 bases and 9 bases respectively, with 17 bases between them. The chain's CDR3 is CASSYSSQGVGEQFF. The CDR3 DNA reads TGTGCCAGCAGTTACAGTTCACAGGGAGTCGGTGAGCAGTTCTTC.

CDR3 in amino acids: CASSQDQQGYGNTIYF. DNA for the CDR3: TGTGCCAGCAGCCAAGATCAACAGGGTTATGGAAACACCATATATTTT. This chain links TRBV4-2 with TRBJ1-3, with TRBD1 as a possible D gene (6 bases). Germline V gives CDR1 LGHNA, CDR2 YNFKEQ. The CDR3 sequence is 16 residues long. The V end lost 0 bases, the J end lost 3 bases, and 12 bases lay between the germline ends.

V usage is TRBV9 and J usage is TRBJ1-2; 7 bases match TRBD1. Per the germline V gene, CDR1 is SGDLS and CDR2 is YYNGEE. Germline trimming cut 1 base from V and 4 bases from J; bases unmatched to any gene: 7. The CDR3 extends over 15 amino acids. CDR3 DNA: TGTGCCAGCAGCGTATCTCCGGACAGGACCTATGGCTACACCTTC. Its translation is CASSVSPDRTYGYTF. The full variable domain, in which reference TRBV9 and TRBJ1-2 provide the parts outside the CDR3, is DSGVTQTPKHLITATGQRVTLRCSPRSGDLSVYWYQQSLDQGLQFLIQYYNGEERAKGNILERFSAQQFPDLHSELNLSSLELGDSALYFCASSVSPDRTYGYTFGSGTRLTVV.

CDR3 nucleotides: TGTGCCAGCAGTCCTACGGGGGGTCACACAGATACGCAGTATTTT. Translation gives CASSPTGGHTDTQYF. The chain links TRBV12-3 or TRBV12-4 to TRBJ2-3; 7 bases align to TRBD2. The CDR3 covers 15 residues. Trimming at V came to 5 bases and at J to 2 bases, leaving 7 bases not matched to a gene.

This clonotype has just a few counts. This sequence joins TRBV11-2 and TRBJ1-3; no definite D call. V lost 3 bases, J lost 0 bases, and 3 bases lay in between. CDR1 and CDR2 (germline): SGHAT, FQNNGV. The CDR3 sequence is 13 residues long. Here the CDR3 reads CASSFVSGNTIYF. The CDR3 nucleotides are TGTGCCAGCAGCTTCGTCTCTGGAAACACCATATATTTT.

V gene TRBV5-1 combines with J gene TRBJ1-1; D is perhaps TRBD1 (6 bases). CDR3 length: 14 amino acids. Germline lookup yields CDR1 SGHRS and CDR2 YFSETQ. V was cut by 0 bases and J by 5 bases, with 11 bases left in between. CDR3 region: CASSLAEGGTEAFF. The CDR3 DNA reads as TGCGCCAGCAGCTTGGCAGAGGGGGGAACTGAAGCTTTCTTT.

J is TRBJ1-2 and V is TRBV2; 12 bases agree with TRBD1. V gave up 3 bases and J gave up 8 bases; unmatched junction bases: 10. From germline, CDR1 is SNHLY and CDR2 FYNNEI. The CDR3 covers 16 residues. CDR3 bases: TGTGCCAGCAGTGAGGGACAGGGGGCTTTGGGGAACGGCTACACCTTC. Amino acids: CASSEGQGALGNGYTF.

This clonotype was found a few times. V is TRBV5-6 and J is TRBJ2-7, with D maybe TRBD1 (6 bases). Trimming took off 4 bases at V and 3 bases at J, with 11 bases between the two ends. This CDR3 is built from 13 residues. Germline CDR1 is SGHDT and CDR2 is YYEEEE. The CDR3 nucleotides read TGTGCCAGCAGCACGCCCAGGGGCTACGAGCAGTACTTC. Encoded protein: CASSTPRGYEQYF.

The rearrangement links TRBV6-6 to TRBJ2-1, with TRBD2 matching over 7 bases. The CDR3 runs to 14 residues. After removal of 4 bases from V and 3 bases from J, the junction contained 3 bases not matched to a gene. Germline lookup yields CDR1 MNHNY and CDR2 SVGAGI (reference sequence). CDR3 protein: CASSWGGGYNEQFF. CDR3 nucleotide sequence: TGTGCCAGCAGTTGGGGCGGGGGCTACAATGAGCAGTTCTTC.

This chain connects TRBV28 to TRBJ1-6; 8 bases match TRBD1. The CDR3 has 12 residues. V dropped 6 bases and J dropped 13; count of bases not matched to a gene: 5. CDR1 MDHEN and CDR2 SYDVKM come from the germline V gene. Here the CDR3 DNA reads TGTGCCAGCAGACCAGGGGGCAAGCCCCTCCACTTT. Its protein product is CASRPGGKPLHF.

This chain connects TRBV7-2 to TRBJ2-5; the D gene is possibly TRBD2 (6 bases). The V end was cut by 5 bases, the J end by 4 bases, with 20 bases between. Germline V gene lookup returns CDR1 SGHTA and CDR2 FQGNSA. The CDR3 sequence is 16 residues long. CDR3 nucleotides: TGTGCCAGCAGCACCTCCCCGGGGGTTGGTGTAGAGACCCAGTACTTC. Translated, it gives CASSTSPGVGVETQYF.

J is TRBJ2-7 and V is TRBV12-3 or TRBV12-4; D possibly corresponds to TRBD2 (5 bases). This CDR3 is 16 amino acids long. The V gene lost 6 bases and the J gene lost 2 bases, with 20 bases spanning the gap. CDR3 bases: TGTGCCAGCAGCCGGTTGATCATGACTAAAGCCTACGAGCAGTACTTC. This codes for CASSRLIMTKAYEQYF.